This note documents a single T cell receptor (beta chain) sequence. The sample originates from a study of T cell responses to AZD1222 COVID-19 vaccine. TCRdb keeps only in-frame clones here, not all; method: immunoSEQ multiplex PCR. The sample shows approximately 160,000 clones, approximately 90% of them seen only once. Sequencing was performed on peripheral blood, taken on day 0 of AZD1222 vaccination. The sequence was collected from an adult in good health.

CDR3 sequence: CASSGTMNTGELFF. CDR3 coding DNA: TGTGCCAGCTCCGGGACGATGAACACCGGGGAGCTGTTTTTT. This sequence joins TRBV18 and TRBJ2-2, with D perhaps matching TRBD1 or TRBD2 (5 bases each). In germline, CDR1 is KGHSH, CDR2 LQKENI. The CDR3 sequence is 14 residues long. V lost 6 bases, J lost 1 base, and 9 bases lay in between.